The rows below give T cell receptor beta chains drawn from one sample of a study of shared clonotypes between healthy human individuals. Assay: immunoSEQ multiplex PCR; the TCRdb copy retains only in-frame clones and omits some. The sample records about 2.5 million clones, under 95% being singletons. What was sequenced was naive CD4+ T cells from PBMCs. All receptors derive from a young man in good health. Some clones in this sample may be carry-over from other donors' samples. CDR3s include the opening cysteine and the closing phenylalanine or tryptophan. D genes are given only for firm matches. Only some rows state a clone size, as once, few, many or a class for expanded clones.

>TRBV5-1|TRBJ2-5|.|.
CASSFTPGETQYF
TGCGCCAGCAGCTTTACACCCGGGGAGACCCAGTACTTC
>TRBV2|TRBJ1-2|.|.
CASNGELLYGYTF
TGTGCCAGCAACGGAGAACTGCTCTATGGCTACACCTTC
>TRBV29-1|TRBJ1-4|.|.
CSVEGGSEKLFF
TGCAGCGTTGAAGGTGGTAGTGAAAAACTGTTTTTT
>TRBV28|TRBJ1-2|.|.
CASSDGQYGYTF
TGTGCCAGCAGTGACGGACAGTATGGCTACACCTTC
>TRBV6-5|TRBJ2-7|.|.
CASSSPGLSYEQYF
TGTGCCAGCAGTTCCCCCGGGCTCTCCTACGAGCAGTACTTC
>TRBV28|TRBJ2-1|once|TRBD2
CASSLIGTSGNEQFF
TGTGCCAGCAGTCTCATTGGGACTAGCGGGAATGAGCAGTTCTTC
>TRBV7-9|TRBJ1-1|.|.
CASSLYRTEKAFF
TGTGCCAGCAGCTTATATAGGACAGAGAAAGCTTTCTTT
>TRBV5-6|TRBJ2-7|.|.
CASSLAGSYEQYF
TGTGCCAGCAGCCTCGCCGGTTCCTACGAGCAGTACTTC
>TRBV28|TRBJ2-7|.|TRBD1
CASSSNRGPTRRYEQYF
TGTGCCAGCAGTTCGAACAGGGGCCCCACTAGGAGGTACGAGCAGTACTTC
>TRBV7-2|TRBJ2-7|.|TRBD1
CASSFYPGQGPYEQYF
TGTGCCAGCAGCTTTTATCCGGGACAGGGGCCCTACGAGCAGTACTTC
>TRBV27|TRBJ2-3|.|.
CASSFQTGQDTQYF
TGTGCCAGCAGTTTTCAAACGGGGCAAGATACGCAGTATTTT
>TRBV5-1|TRBJ1-1|.|.
CASSSVAGEVTEAFF
TGCGCCAGCAGCTCAGTAGCAGGGGAGGTAACTGAAGCTTTCTTT
>TRBV30|TRBJ1-2|.|.
CAWSRGQLNYGYTF
TGTGCCTGGAGTAGAGGGCAGCTAAACTATGGCTACACCTTC
>TRBV10-3|TRBJ2-5|.|TRBD2
CAIREGTNQETQYF
TGTGCCATCAGGGAAGGGACTAACCAAGAGACCCAGTACTTC
>TRBV6-5|TRBJ2-7|.|.
CASSYSGGEQYF
TGTGCCAGCAGTTACTCAGGGGGCGAGCAGTACTTC
>TRBV29-1|TRBJ2-4|.|TRBD2
CSASSSGRANIQYF
TGCAGCGCCAGTTCTAGCGGGAGGGCAAACATTCAGTACTTC
>TRBV5-4|TRBJ2-2|.|TRBD2
CASSSRTSGRIGELFF
TGTGCCAGCAGCTCCCGGACTAGCGGGAGGATAGGGGAGCTGTTTTTT
>TRBV6-6|TRBJ2-7|.|TRBD2
CASSYDSGSGYEQYF
TGTGCCAGCAGTTACGATAGCGGGAGTGGCTACGAGCAGTACTTC
>TRBV28|TRBJ1-2|.|.
CASFLAENGYTF
TGTGCCAGCTTTTTAGCGGAAAATGGCTACACCTTC
>TRBV6-6|TRBJ2-5|.|.
CASSYEGRGETQYF
TGTGCCAGCAGTTATGAGGGGCGCGGAGAGACCCAGTACTTC
>TRBV11-2|TRBJ2-7|.|TRBD2
CASSIQRGSYEQYF
TGTGCCAGCAGCATCCAGCGGGGCTCCTACGAGCAGTACTTC